This T cell receptor beta chain was recorded in a study of Ad26.COV2.S vaccination and SARS-CoV-2 variants. Overall study results and limits: Spike-specific CD8+ and CD4+ T cell responses reportedly showed substantial breadth after vaccination.

Here immunoSEQ multiplex PCR was the method, and the copy in TCRdb shows in-frame clones only, minus some. Here the sample spans about 350,000 clones, roughly 90% being singletons. The germline gives CDR1 MNHEY, CDR2 SVGEGT. The CDR3 length is 16 residues. Trimming pared 0 bases from V and 1 base from J, leaving 10 bases between. Comments on this clone: Antigen: not known.

Treatment noted: about 20 received Ad26.COV2.S at low or high dose, single or two shots; several received placebo; per-sample allocation not given. Specimen acquisition occurred on day 63 following the initial vaccine or placebo injection. The V call is TRBV6-2 or TRBV6-3, the J call TRBJ1-5, with D perhaps matching TRBD1 (5 bases). Sequencing was performed on peripheral blood, taken in a trial of Ad26.COV2.S vaccine versus placebo. The clonotype originates from a person aged 18 to 59 who received the Ad26.COV2.S COVID-19 vaccine or a placebo. This chain's CDR3 is CASSYSQGASNQPQHF. In DNA form, the CDR3 reads TGTGCCAGCAGTTACTCCCAGGGAGCGAGCAATCAGCCCCAGCATTTT.